What follows is one T cell receptor beta chain and its context. Sequenced by immunoSEQ multiplex PCR; TCRdb stores in-frame clones only, minus some. Of approximately 340,000 clones listed, around 83% are singletons. This specimen belongs to a study of blood T cell repertoires in COVID-19. Looking at the study overall: In each case, the material was cDNA or gDNA derived from T cells, B-cell-depleted T cells, or PBMCs.

Trimming took off 0 bases at V and 4 bases at J, with 8 bases between the two ends. The germline V gene has CDR1 KGHDR and CDR2 SFDVKD. This CDR3 region has 14 residues. The V gene is TRBV24-1, the J gene TRBJ1-2; D is undetermined. The receptor comes from a young man with active or convalescent COVID-19. Source material: peripheral blood. Here the CDR3 DNA reads TGTGCCACCAGTGATTTGACGGGATCCTATGGCTACACCTTC. It translates to CATSDLTGSYGYTF.